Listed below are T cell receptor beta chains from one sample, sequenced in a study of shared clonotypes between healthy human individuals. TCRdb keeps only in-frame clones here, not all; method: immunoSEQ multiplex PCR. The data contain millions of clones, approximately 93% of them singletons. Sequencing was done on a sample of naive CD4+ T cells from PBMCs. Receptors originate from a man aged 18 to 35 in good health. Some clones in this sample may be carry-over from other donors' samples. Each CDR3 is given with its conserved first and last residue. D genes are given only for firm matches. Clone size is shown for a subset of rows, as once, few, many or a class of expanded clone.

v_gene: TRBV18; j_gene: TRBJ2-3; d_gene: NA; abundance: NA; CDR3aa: CASPGATLRGADTQYF; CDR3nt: TGTGCCAGCCCAGGGGCTACCTTACGTGGCGCAGATACGCAGTATTTT
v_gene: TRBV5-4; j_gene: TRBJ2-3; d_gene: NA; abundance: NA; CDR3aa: CASSLDRISSTDTQYF; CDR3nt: TGTGCCAGCAGCTTGGATAGAATTTCTAGCACAGATACGCAGTATTTT
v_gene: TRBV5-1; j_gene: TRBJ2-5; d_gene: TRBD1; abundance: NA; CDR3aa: CASSHGTAHQETQYF; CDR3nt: TGCGCCAGCAGCCATGGGACAGCCCACCAAGAGACCCAGTACTTC
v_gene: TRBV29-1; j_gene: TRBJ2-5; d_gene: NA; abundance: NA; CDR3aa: CSVDRIMAQETQYF; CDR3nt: TGCAGCGTTGACCGGATCATGGCACAAGAGACCCAGTACTTC
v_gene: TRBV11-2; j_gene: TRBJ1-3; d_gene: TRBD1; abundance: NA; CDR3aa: CASSFLYDRAPGNTIYF; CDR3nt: TGTGCCAGCAGCTTCCTCTATGACAGGGCGCCTGGAAACACCATATATTTT
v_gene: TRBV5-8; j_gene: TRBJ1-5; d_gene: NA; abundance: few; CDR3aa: CASRWGRQPQHF; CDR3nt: TGTGCCAGCAGATGGGGCCGGCAGCCCCAGCATTTT
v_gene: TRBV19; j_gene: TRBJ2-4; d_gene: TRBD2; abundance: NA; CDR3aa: CAKSLGLAGGGKNIQYF; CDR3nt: TGTGCCAAAAGTCTGGGACTAGCGGGAGGGGGCAAAAACATTCAGTACTTC
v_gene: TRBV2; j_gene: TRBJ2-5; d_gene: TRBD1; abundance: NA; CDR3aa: CASRGQGMETQYF; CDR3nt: TGTGCCAGCCGGGGACAGGGAATGGAGACCCAGTACTTC
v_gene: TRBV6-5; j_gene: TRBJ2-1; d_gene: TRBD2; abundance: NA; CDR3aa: CASSSGENNEQFF; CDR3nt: TGTGCCAGCTCTAGCGGGGAGAACAATGAGCAGTTCTTC
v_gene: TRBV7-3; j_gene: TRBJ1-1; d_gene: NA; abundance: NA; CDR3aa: CASSATGGGTEAFF; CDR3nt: TGTGCCAGCAGCGCCACGGGGGGTGGCACTGAAGCTTTCTTT
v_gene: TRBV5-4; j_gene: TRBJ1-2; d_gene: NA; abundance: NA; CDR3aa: CASSLVGVLSNYGYTF; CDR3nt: TGTGCCAGCAGCTTGGTTGGGGTATTAAGTAACTATGGCTACACCTTC
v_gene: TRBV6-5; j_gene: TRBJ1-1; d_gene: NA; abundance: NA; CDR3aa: CASTLGLNTEAFF; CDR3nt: TGTGCCAGCACCCTCGGCCTGAACACTGAAGCTTTCTTT
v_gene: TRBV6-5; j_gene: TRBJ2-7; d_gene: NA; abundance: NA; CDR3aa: CASSYSTGISYEQYF; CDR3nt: TGTGCCAGCAGTTACTCGACGGGCATTTCCTACGAGCAGTACTTC
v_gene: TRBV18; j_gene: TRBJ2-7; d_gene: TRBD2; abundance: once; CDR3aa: CASSPSLAGEQYF; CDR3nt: TGTGCCAGCTCACCTTCACTAGCGGGCGAGCAGTACTTC
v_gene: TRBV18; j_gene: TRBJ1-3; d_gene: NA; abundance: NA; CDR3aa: CASSRDIVTGNTIYF; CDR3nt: TGTGCCAGCTCACGGGATATAGTCACTGGAAACACCATATATTTT
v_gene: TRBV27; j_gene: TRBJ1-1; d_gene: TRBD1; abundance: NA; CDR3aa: CASYPVSGTGPTEAFF; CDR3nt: TGTGCCAGCTACCCTGTGTCCGGGACAGGCCCCACTGAAGCTTTCTTT
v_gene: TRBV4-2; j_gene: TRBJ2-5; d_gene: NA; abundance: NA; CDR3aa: CASSQSPPSSQETQYF; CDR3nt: TGTGCCAGCAGCCAGTCACCCCCAAGCAGCCAAGAGACCCAGTACTTC
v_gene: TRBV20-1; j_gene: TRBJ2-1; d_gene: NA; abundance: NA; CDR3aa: CSASRNNEQFF; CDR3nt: TGCAGTGCTAGCAGGAACAATGAGCAGTTCTTC
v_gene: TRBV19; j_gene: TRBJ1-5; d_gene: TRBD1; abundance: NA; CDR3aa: CASSKTGDQPQHF; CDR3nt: TGTGCCAGTAGTAAGACAGGGGATCAGCCCCAGCATTTT
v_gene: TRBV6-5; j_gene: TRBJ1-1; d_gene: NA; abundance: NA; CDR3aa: CASRQGAEAFF; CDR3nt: TGTGCCAGCAGACAGGGTGCTGAAGCTTTCTTT
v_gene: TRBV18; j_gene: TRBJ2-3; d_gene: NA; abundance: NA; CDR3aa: CASSSLAKTDTQYF; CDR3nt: TGTGCCAGCTCATCCTTAGCGAAAACAGATACGCAGTATTTT
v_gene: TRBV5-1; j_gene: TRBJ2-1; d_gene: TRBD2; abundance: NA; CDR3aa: CASSLLAGPNYNEQFF; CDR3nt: TGCGCCAGCAGCTTACTAGCGGGCCCTAATTACAATGAGCAGTTCTTC
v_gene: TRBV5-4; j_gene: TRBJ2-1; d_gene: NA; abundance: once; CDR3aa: CASSSGGWTPSYNEQFF; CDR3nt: TGTGCCAGCAGCTCTGGTGGCTGGACTCCCTCCTACAATGAGCAGTTCTTC
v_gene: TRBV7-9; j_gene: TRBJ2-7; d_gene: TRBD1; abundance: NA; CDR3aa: CASSVLPGQGTYEQYF; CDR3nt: TGTGCCAGCAGCGTTTTACCGGGACAGGGTACCTACGAGCAGTACTTC
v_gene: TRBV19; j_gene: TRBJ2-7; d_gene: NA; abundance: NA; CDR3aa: CASSADSYEQYF; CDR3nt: TGTGCCAGTAGTGCGGATTCCTACGAGCAGTACTTC
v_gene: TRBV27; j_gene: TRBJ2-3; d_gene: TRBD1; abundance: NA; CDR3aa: CASSRQGMGDTQYF; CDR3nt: TGTGCCAGCAGTCGACAGGGGATGGGAGATACGCAGTATTTT
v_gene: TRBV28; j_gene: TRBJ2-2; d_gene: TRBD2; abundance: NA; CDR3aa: CASQAGGFAGELFF; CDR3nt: TGTGCCAGCCAAGCGGGAGGGTTCGCCGGGGAGCTGTTTTTT
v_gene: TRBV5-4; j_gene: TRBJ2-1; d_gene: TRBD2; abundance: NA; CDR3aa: CASSPGLAGYNEQFF; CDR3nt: TGTGCCAGCAGCCCCGGACTAGCCGGATACAATGAGCAGTTCTTC
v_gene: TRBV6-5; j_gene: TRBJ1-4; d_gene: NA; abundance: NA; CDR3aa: CASSYFRAGTNEKLFF; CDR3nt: TGTGCCAGCAGTTACTTTAGGGCGGGAACTAATGAAAAACTGTTTTTT
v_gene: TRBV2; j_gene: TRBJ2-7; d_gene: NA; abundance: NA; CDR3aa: CASRATYEQYF; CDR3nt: TGTGCCAGCCGTGCTACCTACGAGCAGTACTTC
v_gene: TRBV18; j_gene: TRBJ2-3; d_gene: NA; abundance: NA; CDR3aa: CASSPGTQDTQYF; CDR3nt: TGTGCCAGCTCGCCTGGGACTCAGGATACGCAGTATTTT